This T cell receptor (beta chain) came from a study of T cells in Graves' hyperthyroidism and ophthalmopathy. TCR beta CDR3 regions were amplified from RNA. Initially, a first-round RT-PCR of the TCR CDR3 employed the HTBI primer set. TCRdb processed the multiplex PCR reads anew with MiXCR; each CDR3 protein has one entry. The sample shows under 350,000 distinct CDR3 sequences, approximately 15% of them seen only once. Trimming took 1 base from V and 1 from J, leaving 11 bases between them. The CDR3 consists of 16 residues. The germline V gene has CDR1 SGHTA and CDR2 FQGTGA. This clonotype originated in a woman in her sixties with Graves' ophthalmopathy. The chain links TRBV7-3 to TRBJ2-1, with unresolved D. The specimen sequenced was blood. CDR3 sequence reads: CASSLIAGLSYNEQFF. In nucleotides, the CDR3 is TGTGCCAGCAGCTTAATTGCAGGCTTATCCTACAATGAGCAGTTCTTC.